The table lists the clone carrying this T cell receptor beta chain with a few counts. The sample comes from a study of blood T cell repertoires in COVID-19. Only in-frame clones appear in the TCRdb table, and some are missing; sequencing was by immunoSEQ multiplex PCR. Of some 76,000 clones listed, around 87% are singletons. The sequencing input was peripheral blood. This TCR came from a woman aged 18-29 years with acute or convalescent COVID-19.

CDR3 region: CASSWSGDGANVLTF. CDR3 sequence (DNA): TGTGCCAGCAGTTGGAGCGGGGACGGGGCCAACGTCCTGACTTTC. This chain uses TRBV6-6 with TRBJ2-6, with 7 bases lining up with TRBD2. In germline, CDR1 is MNHNY, CDR2 SVGAGI (reference sequence). This CDR3 has 15 residues. V trimming: 4 bases; J trimming: 4 bases; junction bases outside the gene matches: 4.